The 21 T cell receptor beta chains presented below share a single source sample, sequenced in a study of blood T cell repertoires in COVID-19. Assay used: immunoSEQ multiplex PCR; TCRdb lists only in-frame clones, some missing. The sample includes 52,000 or so clones, roughly 80% of them seen just once. The source material was peripheral blood. The origin of the receptors is a human donor in a cohort sampled during active or convalescent COVID-19.

The genes are TRBV4-1 and TRBJ2-7; 8 bases match TRBD1. J was trimmed by 3 bases and V by 1 base; bases with no gene match: 8. The CDR3 is made up of 16 amino acids. Germline values: CDR1 MGHRA, CDR2 YSYEKL. CDR3 in DNA: TGCGCCAGCAGCCAAGCCGCGGGACAGGTAATCTACGAGCAGTACTTC. Amino acid sequence: CASSQAAGQVIYEQYF.

The rearrangement joins TRBV7-9 to TRBJ2-4, with TRBD1 as a possible D gene (6 bases). V lost 1 base and J 15 bases, leaving 16 bases between the germline ends. CDR1 is SEHNR and CDR2 is FQNEAQ in the germline V gene (reference sequence). The CDR3 runs to 13 residues. The CDR3 region is CASSLEFQDRRYF. The CDR3 DNA sequence: TGTGCCAGCAGCTTAGAGTTTCAGGACAGAAGGTACTTC.

This clone was detected a few times. CDR3 bases: TGTGCCAGCAGCTTGGGGGGCGGGAACACTGAAGCTTTCTTT. Encoded protein: CASSLGGGNTEAFF. The chain is built from TRBV5-6 and TRBJ1-1; maybe TRBD1 (5 bases). The CDR3 extends over 14 amino acids. Germline loops: CDR1 SGHDT, CDR2 YYEEEE. Trimming cost V 0 bases and J 1 base, with 7 bases left between them.

The chain uses TRBV2 and TRBJ1-6; a weak D match, TRBD1 (5 bases). CDR3 size: 13 residues. The V and J ends lost 6 bases and 9 bases respectively, with 12 bases between them. The germline CDR1 and CDR2 sequences are SNHLY and FYNNEI. The CDR3 DNA sequence: TGTGCCAGCAGCACGGAGGGGAGTTCACCCCTCCACTTT. It is translated as CASSTEGSSPLHF. Supplemented by reference TRBV2 and TRBJ1-6, the full variable domain reads EPEVTQTPSHQVTQMGQEVILRCVPISNHLYFYWYRQILGQKVEFLVSFYNNEISEKSEIFDDQFSVERPDGSNFTLKIRSTKLEDSAMYFCASSTEGSSPLHFGNGTRLTVT.

The genes are TRBV19 and TRBJ1-4; no clear D. The CDR3 has 15 amino acids. Trimming stripped 5 bases from V and 8 bases from J, with 18 bases between. Germline V gene data show CDR1 as LNHDA and CDR2 as SQIVND (reference sequence). The CDR3 nucleotides read TGTGCCAGTAGTGAGTCCCGACGGAGAGAGGAAAAACTGTTTTTT. Its protein product is CASSESRRREEKLFF.

This clone was seen a few times. The chain uses TRBV7-3 and TRBJ2-4, with TRBD1 as a possible D gene (6 bases). CDR3 length: 17 residues. V was clipped by 0 bases and J by 3 bases, with 15 bases between them. The germline V gene encodes CDR1 SGHTA and CDR2 FQGTGA. The CDR3: CASSLTVTGLGKNIQYF. DNA of the CDR3: TGTGCCAGCAGCTTAACCGTCACAGGGCTGGGCAAAAACATTCAGTACTTC.

This clone was observed once. The chain employs TRBV30 and TRBJ2-1; 8 positions agree with TRBD1. The CDR3 loop spans 13 amino acids. The V and J ends lost 4 bases and 5 bases, in that order; junction bases with no gene match: 4. CDR1 GTSNPN and CDR2 SVGIG come from the germline V gene (reference sequence). The CDR3 DNA follows: TGTGCCTGGAATCAGGGGGCGCACAATGAGCAGTTCTTC. Translated: CAWNQGAHNEQFF.

This clone is categorized as medium-sized (0.01 to 0.1%). The chain uses TRBV27 and TRBJ1-2; D remains unclear. The germline V and J ends were trimmed by 7 bases and 3 bases, with 9 bases remaining between them. Germline assignment: CDR1 MNHEY and CDR2 SMNVEV (reference sequence). The CDR3 is made up of 12 amino acids. This CDR3 reads CASMGSYYGYTF. CDR3 sequence (DNA): TGTGCCAGCATGGGGAGCTACTATGGCTACACCTTC.

The CDR3 DNA reads as TGTGCCAGAAGCATAGGTCCCTCCGACAGGGGGCCAGATCAGCCCCAGCATTTT. Translating gives CARSIGPSDRGPDQPQHF. The V gene is TRBV7-5, the J gene TRBJ1-5; the table gives TRBD1 as D, unverified against the DNA. TRBV7-5 is given as a pseudogene. CDR3 length: 18 residues.

This clone was observed a few times. The chain uses TRBV4-3 and TRBJ2-1; 9 bases are shared with TRBD2. The CDR3 contains 15 residues. V was clipped by 0 bases and J by 4 bases; unmatched bases: 1. CDR1 and CDR2 from the germline V gene are LGHNA and YSLEER. CDR3 in amino acids: CASSQERGGYNEQFF. The CDR3 DNA reads as TGCGCCAGCAGCCAAGAGCGGGGGGGATACAATGAGCAGTTCTTC.

The gene calls are TRBV9 and TRBJ2-2; D is perhaps TRBD2 (5 bases). V lost 2 bases and J 0 bases, leaving 11 bases between the germline ends. The CDR3 sequence is 16 residues long. CDR1 SGDLS and CDR2 YYNGEE come from the germline V gene. CDR3 sequence (DNA): TGTGCCAGCAGCGTTCTTCCAGCGGCGAACACCGGGGAGCTGTTTTTT. Amino acids: CASSVLPAANTGELFF.

The chain joins TRBV18 to TRBJ2-3, with D possibly TRBD1 on 5 matching bases. With 1 base removed from V and 6 bases from J, the gap between germline ends came to 8 bases. Germline loops: CDR1 KGHSH, CDR2 LQKENI. The length of the CDR3 is 13 residues. The CDR3 here is CASSPQGWDTQYF. CDR3 nucleotides: TGTGCCAGCTCACCACAGGGGTGGGATACGCAGTATTTT.

The chain has TRBV24-1 and TRBJ2-1; the D gene is possibly TRBD2 (6 bases). The ends were cut back, 5 bases at V and 8 bases at J, with 18 bases in the middle. There are 15 residues in the CDR3. Germline V lookup: CDR1 KGHDR, CDR2 SFDVKD. The CDR3 DNA is TGTGCCACCAGTGGAGTCGGGGCTGGGGAGGATGAGCAGTTCTTC. This translates into CATSGVGAGEDEQFF.

The chain couples TRBV19 to TRBJ2-7; no reliable D call. Trimming removed 7 bases at V and 3 bases at J, with 19 bases between. The CDR3 contains 15 residues. Germline CDR1 reads LNHDA; CDR2 reads SQIVND (reference sequence). The CDR3 sequence: CASTPGGHGGYEQYF. The CDR3 DNA follows: TGTGCCAGTACCCCCGGCGGCCATGGCGGCTACGAGCAGTACTTC.

The chain carries TRBV5-1 and TRBJ1-6; D perhaps matches TRBD1 (5 bases). V was pared by 4 bases and J by 2 bases, with 16 bases between. The CDR3 is made up of 17 amino acids. The germline V gene encodes CDR1 SGHRS and CDR2 YFSETQ. CDR3 residues: CASSAGSGGAYNSPLHF. The CDR3 bases are TGCGCCAGCAGCGCTGGCAGCGGGGGGGCCTATAATTCACCCCTCCACTTT.

The chain is built from TRBV6-6 and TRBJ1-3; no firm D call. From germline, CDR1 is MNHNY and CDR2 SVGAGI (reference sequence). The CDR3 extends over 16 amino acids. V was trimmed by 5 bases and J by 0 bases, leaving 14 bases between them. CDR3 sequence reads: CASSQGLRLSGNTIYF. CDR3 DNA sequence: TGTGCCAGCAGTCAAGGACTCAGGCTCTCTGGAAACACCATATATTTT.

The chain links TRBV4-2 to TRBJ2-1, with 10 nucleotides matching TRBD2. The CDR3 totals 16 residues. Trimming cost V 0 bases and J 7 bases; bases outside gene matches: 6. From germline, CDR1 is LGHNA and CDR2 YNFKEQ. The CDR3 reads CASSQDWETSGNEQFF. In DNA, the CDR3 is TGTGCCAGCAGCCAAGATTGGGAGACTAGCGGGAATGAGCAGTTCTTC.

This clone has more than one count but fewer than ten. V is TRBV6-5 and J is TRBJ2-7; 7 bases align to TRBD2. CDR1 and CDR2 from the germline V gene are MNHEY and SVGAGI. V lost 5 bases and J lost 3; bases outside the gene matches: 7. The CDR3 consists of 14 residues. CDR3 sequence: CASSLPGLVYEQYF. CDR3 nucleotides: TGTGCCAGCAGTCTACCTGGACTAGTCTACGAGCAGTACTTC.

The CDR3 region has the DNA TGTGCCAGCAGTCAATTCCACCTCGGGACAGGGGGCAGGAATGAGCAGTTCTTC. The encoded protein is CASSQFHLGTGGRNEQFF. J is TRBJ2-1 and V is TRBV6-6, with TRBD1 matching over 12 bases. This CDR3 has 18 residues. In germline, CDR1 is MNHNY, CDR2 SVGAGI (reference sequence). Losses at the gene ends were 5 bases for V and 7 bases for J; bases not matched to a gene: 15.

The gene calls are TRBV6-6 and TRBJ2-7; TRBD2 aligns across 7 bases. Germline V CDR1 and CDR2: MNHNY, SVGAGI (reference sequence). This CDR3 contains 14 residues. Losses at the gene ends were 8 bases for V and 3 bases for J; bases not matched to a gene: 10. The CDR3 loop reads CASSFRGDFYEQYF. The CDR3 coding sequence is TGTGCCAGCTCTTTTCGGGGGGACTTCTACGAGCAGTACTTC.

The rearrangement uses TRBV2 and TRBJ1-5, with 7 bases lining up with TRBD1. V gave up 3 bases and J gave up 11 bases; unmatched junction bases: 10. Looked up from germline, CDR1 is SNHLY and CDR2 is FYNNEI. The CDR3 totals 14 residues. The CDR3 is CASSEDRLFMSQHF. The CDR3, as DNA: TGTGCCAGCAGTGAGGACAGGCTTTTCATGTCCCAGCATTTT.